This TCR beta chain is from a study of blood T cell repertoires in COVID-19. As originally analysed: Counts of nucleated cells, estimated from reference gene primer amplification, were obtained. Only in-frame clones appear in the TCRdb table, and some are missing; sequencing was by immunoSEQ multiplex PCR. That table furnishes V, J and clone size, whereas the DNA furnished D and trimming. The sample holds about 97,000 clones; 75% to 95% are singletons and the top ten take 1.7%. This TCR was sampled from a man aged 55 to 69 with acute or convalescent COVID-19. Sequenced sample: peripheral blood.

The CDR3 DNA reads as TGTGCCAGCAGGAGCACAGGGGGCGGTGGAAACACCATATATTTT. It yields the protein CASRSTGGGGNTIYF. This chain joins TRBV25-1 and TRBJ1-3, with 9 nucleotides matching TRBD1. In germline, CDR1 is MGHDK, CDR2 SYGVNS. The CDR3 runs 15 residues. After removal of 6 bases from V and 3 bases from J, the junction contained 6 bases not matched to a gene.